These 16 T cell receptor beta chains were all obtained from the same sample, sequenced in a study of T cells in Graves' hyperthyroidism and ophthalmopathy. Amplification targeted TCR beta CDR3 regions from RNA transcripts. The primer set for the first-round RT-PCR of the TCR CDR3 was HTBI. Using its own MiXCR run on the multiplex PCR reads, TCRdb lists one record per CDR3 protein. The repertoire includes a few hundred thousand distinct CDR3 sequences, 15% to 20% of them detected once, and around 16% sits in the top ten. Source material: blood. The receptors were gathered from a woman in her thirties or forties with Graves' ophthalmopathy.

This clonotype has at least ten counts. The rearrangement links TRBV11-2 to TRBJ2-5; TRBD1 matches 8 bases. The ends lost 5 bases at V and 4 bases at J; junction bases unmatched: 24. The CDR3 is made up of 20 amino acids. Per the germline V gene, CDR1 is SGHAT and CDR2 is FQNNGV. This CDR3 reads CASSRKPPNWTGKGAETQYF. The DNA of the CDR3 is TGTGCCAGCAGCCGGAAACCCCCGAACTGGACAGGGAAAGGCGCAGAGACCCAGTACTTC. Using reference TRBV11-2 and TRBJ2-5 for the parts outside the CDR3, the full variable domain is EAGVAQSPRYKIIEKRQSVAFWCNPISGHATLYWYQQILGQGPKLLIQFQNNGVVDDSQLPKDRFSAERLKGVDSTLKIQPAKLEDSAVYLCASSRKPPNWTGKGAETQYFGPGTRLLVL.

This clonotype was detected ten times or more. The chain combines TRBV4-1 with TRBJ2-7; D is possibly TRBD1 (6 bases). The V end lost 0 bases, the J end lost 0 bases, and 18 bases lay between the germline ends. The CDR3 extends over 18 amino acids. Germline lookup yields CDR1 MGHRA and CDR2 YSYEKL. The CDR3 is CASSQEPTGNTHSYEQYF. CDR3 sequence (DNA): TGCGCCAGCAGCCAAGAACCAACAGGGAATACCCACTCCTACGAGCAGTACTTC.

This clonotype was observed at least ten times. The chain is built from TRBV11-2 and TRBJ1-1, with D perhaps matching TRBD1 (5 bases). Trimming left V 5 bases short and J 6 bases short, with 19 bases between. The germline V gene encodes CDR1 SGHAT and CDR2 FQNNGV. The length of the CDR3 is 15 residues. The CDR3 region has the DNA TGTGCCAGCAGCCCCAAAGGCGGGGGGGGGTCTGAAGCTTTCTTT. This codes for CASSPKGGGGSEAFF.

V and J are TRBV20-1 and TRBJ1-3, with D possibly matching TRBD1 (6 bases). Trimming took off 6 bases at V and 7 bases at J, with 13 bases between the two ends. CDR3 size: 12 residues. Per germline, CDR1 DFQATT and CDR2 SNEGSKA (reference sequence). CDR3 residues: CSANRAGNTIYF. The DNA of the CDR3 is TGCAGTGCAAACAGGGCGGGCAACACCATATATTTT.

At least ten counts were recorded for this clonotype. The rearrangement uses TRBV11-1 and TRBJ2-7; the match to TRBD2 covers 10 bases. Losses at the gene ends were 2 bases for V and 5 bases for J; bases not matched to a gene: 9. CDR3 length: 16 amino acids. Germline V gene lookup returns CDR1 SGHAT and CDR2 FQDESV (reference sequence). Written as DNA, the CDR3 is TGTGCCAGCAGCTTATGTAGGGTAGCGGGAGGAGACGAGCAGTACTTC. Residues: CASSLCRVAGGDEQYF.

This clonotype was detected ten times or more. The genes are TRBV6-5 and TRBJ2-7; 11 positions agree with TRBD1. After removal of 6 bases from V and 4 bases from J, the junction contained 8 bases not matched to a gene. CDR3 length: 15 residues. Germline V gene sequence: CDR1 MNHEY, CDR2 SVGAGI. The CDR3 DNA reads as TGTGCCAGCAGAAGGGAGGGGACAGGGGGTTACGAGCAGTACTTC. This codes for CASRREGTGGYEQYF.

This clonotype was observed at least ten times. The chain is built from TRBV29-1 and TRBJ2-7; maybe TRBD2 (6 bases). The CDR3 covers 13 residues. Looked up from germline, CDR1 is SQVTM and CDR2 is ANQGSEA. V was clipped by 4 bases and J by 3 bases, with 13 bases between them. CDR3 in DNA: TGCAGCGTTGGGGGGGATCCACTCTACGAGCAGTACTTC. It yields the protein CSVGGDPLYEQYF.

Ten or more counts support this clonotype. The chain employs TRBV5-6 and TRBJ2-7; 13 bases agree with TRBD2. J was trimmed by 3 bases and V by 2 bases; bases with no gene match: 5. The CDR3 has 16 amino acids. CDR1 is SGHDT, CDR2 YYEEEE, per germline. CDR3 nucleotides: TGTGCCAGCAGCTTTGCCGGGACTAGCGGGATCTACGAGCAGTACTTC. Protein product: CASSFAGTSGIYEQYF.

J is TRBJ2-5 and V is TRBV6-1, with D possibly matching TRBD2 (8 bases). Germline CDR1 and CDR2: MNHNS and SASEGT. The CDR3 consists of 19 residues. V shed 6 bases and J shed 5 bases, with 31 bases lying between them. The CDR3 region is CASRGAGDDGGPQGETQYF. The CDR3 DNA is TGTGCCAGCAGGGGAGCGGGAGACGACGGCGGACCACAGGGGGAGACCCAGTACTTC.

This clonotype was detected only a few times. The CDR3 is CASSLRQGVEAFF. The CDR3 bases are TGTGCCAGTAGTCTCCGACAGGGGGTTGAAGCTTTCTTT. The chain joins TRBV19 to TRBJ1-1; 9 bases align to TRBD1. Germline loops: CDR1 LNHDA, CDR2 SQIVND (reference sequence). V gave up 5 bases and J gave up 7 bases; unmatched junction bases: 5. The CDR3 has 13 amino acids.

The DNA of the CDR3 is TGCAGTGCTAGAGGGGGATTAACCTACGAGCAGTACTTC. Residues: CSARGGLTYEQYF. The V call is TRBV20-1, the J call TRBJ2-7; no firm D call. Trimming took 1 base from V and 2 from J, leaving 9 bases between them. Germline assignment: CDR1 DFQATT and CDR2 SNEGSKA (reference sequence). The CDR3 loop spans 13 amino acids.

This clonotype has ten or more counts. CDR3 DNA: TGTGCCAGCAGCGTACGGGCCTCGGCGACTGAAGCTTTCTTT. Translation gives CASSVRASATEAFF. The V gene is TRBV9, the J gene TRBJ1-1; no firm D call. The CDR3 has 14 residues. Germline loops: CDR1 SGDLS, CDR2 YYNGEE. V was cut by 1 base and J by 5 bases, with 12 bases left in between.

This clonotype was counted many times. The junction does not match germline at one end; this may be a read error. The rearrangement links TRBV6-5 to TRBJ1-1; D may be TRBD1 (6 bases). CDR3 length equals 15 residues. Looked up from germline, CDR1 is MNHEY and CDR2 is SVGAGI. CDR3 nucleotide sequence: TGTGCCGGCAGTTACCCTACAGGGATGGGCACTGAAGCTTTCTTT. It codes for CAGSYPTGMGTEAFF.

This clonotype came up many times. This chain uses TRBV7-8 with TRBJ2-7; D possibly corresponds to TRBD2 (5 bases). Trimming removed 1 base at V and 0 bases at J, with 10 bases between. Germline V gene data show CDR1 as SGHVS and CDR2 as FQNEAQ. The CDR3 is 15 amino acids. The DNA for the CDR3 is TGTGCCAGCAGCTTAGACAGCGGAACCTCCTACGAGCAGTACTTC. This codes for CASSLDSGTSYEQYF.

This clonotype was counted many times. V is TRBV20-1 and J is TRBJ1-2, with D perhaps TRBD1 (6 bases). The germline CDR1 and CDR2 sequences are DFQATT and SNEGSKA (reference sequence). V lost 6 bases and J lost 7, with 15 bases in between. CDR3 size: 12 residues. In DNA form, the CDR3 reads TGCAGTGCGCACAGGGTTGGCCGTGGCTACACCTTC. It encodes CSAHRVGRGYTF.

Many counts were recorded for this clonotype. The chain employs TRBV5-1 and TRBJ2-2; D unresolved. CDR1 and CDR2 from the germline V gene are SGHRS and YFSETQ. The V end lost 0 bases, the J end lost 0 bases, and 3 bases lay between the germline ends. The CDR3 runs 14 residues. The CDR3 is CASSLASNTGELFF. As DNA, the CDR3 is TGCGCCAGCAGCTTGGCCTCGAACACCGGGGAGCTGTTTTTT.